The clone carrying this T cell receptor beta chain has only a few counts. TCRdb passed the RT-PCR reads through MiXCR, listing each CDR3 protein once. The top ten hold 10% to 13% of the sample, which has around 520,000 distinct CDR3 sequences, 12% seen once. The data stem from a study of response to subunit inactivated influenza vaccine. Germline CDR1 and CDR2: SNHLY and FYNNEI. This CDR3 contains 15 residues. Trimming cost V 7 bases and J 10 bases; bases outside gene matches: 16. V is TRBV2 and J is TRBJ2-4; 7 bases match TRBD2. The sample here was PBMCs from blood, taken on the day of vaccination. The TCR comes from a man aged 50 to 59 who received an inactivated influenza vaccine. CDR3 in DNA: TGTGCCAGCATGACAGAGAAGGGAGGGCGTAGGATTCAGTACTTC. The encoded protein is CASMTEKGGRRIQYF.